The clone carrying this T cell receptor beta chain was counted at least ten times. Antigen specificity is unknown. Trimming at V came to 3 bases and at J to 5 bases, leaving 5 bases not matched to a gene. CDR3 length equals 14 residues. The germline V gene has CDR1 SGHRS and CDR2 YFSETQ. These data belong to a study of T cells in Graves' hyperthyroidism and ophthalmopathy. Regarding the study as a whole: Researchers report that a 13 V-J model separated ophthalmopathy from stable hyperthyroidism.

RNA transcripts served as the template for amplifying TCR beta CDR3 regions. Primed by the HTBI set, a first-round RT-PCR was run on the TCR CDR3. In TCRdb, the multiplex PCR reads were re-called with MiXCR into one record per CDR3 protein. Seen here are about 570,000 distinct CDR3 sequences, around 42% observed once, and the top ten hold around a fifth. The sequence derives from an adult woman with Graves' disease, either hyperthyroidism or ophthalmopathy (not recorded which). The sequencing sample was made of peripheral blood or thyroid tissue (not recorded which). The chain is built from TRBV5-1 and TRBJ2-5; 9 positions agree with TRBD1. The CDR3 region has the DNA TGCGCCAGCAGCTCAAGGACAGGGGCGGAGACCCAGTACTTC. Translating it yields CASSSRTGAETQYF.